This T cell receptor beta chain appears in the sequencing data of a study of T cell responses to AZD1222 COVID-19 vaccine. Turning to the study itself: Analysis merged second doses at about 4 or about 12 weeks. Points from the study as a whole: Vaccine-related CD4 TCRs covered spike, predominating at 160-218 and 743-854. Compared with day 0, the breadth and depth of the Spike-specific TCR repertoire rose significantly after two doses of AZD1222.

The data were produced by immunoSEQ multiplex PCR, yet TCRdb's version contains in-frame clones alone and is incomplete. The sample has approximately 90,000 clones; roughly nine tenths are singletons. Remarks on this clone: Its target is not known.

Trimming pared 10 bases from V and 5 bases from J, leaving 17 bases between. There are 13 residues in the CDR3. The V gene's germline CDR1 is MNHEY and CDR2 SMNVEV (reference sequence). This chain links TRBV27 with TRBJ2-5, with a weak D call TRBD1 (5 bases). The sequence derives from an adult in good health. Here the sequenced sample was peripheral blood, taken on day 0 of AZD1222 vaccination. The CDR3 sequence is CATYRRAGETQYF. The CDR3 nucleotides are TGTGCCACCTACCGCAGGGCCGGGGAGACCCAGTACTTC.